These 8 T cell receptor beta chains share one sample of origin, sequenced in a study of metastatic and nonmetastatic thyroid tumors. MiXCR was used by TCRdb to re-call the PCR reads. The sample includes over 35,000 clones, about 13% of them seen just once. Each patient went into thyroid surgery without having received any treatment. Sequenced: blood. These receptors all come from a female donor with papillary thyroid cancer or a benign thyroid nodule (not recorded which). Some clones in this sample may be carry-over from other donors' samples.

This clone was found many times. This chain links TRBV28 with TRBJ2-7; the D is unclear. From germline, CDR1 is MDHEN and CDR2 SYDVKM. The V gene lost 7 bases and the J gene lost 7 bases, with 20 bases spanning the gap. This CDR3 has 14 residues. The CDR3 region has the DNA TGTGCCAGCAAAGGGCCAGGTACGCTTGGGGAGCAGTACTTC. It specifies CASKGPGTLGEQYF. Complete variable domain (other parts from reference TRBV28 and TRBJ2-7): DVKVTQSSRYLVKRTGEKVFLECVQDMDHENMFWYRQDPGLGLRLIYFSYDVKMKEKGDIPEGYSVSREKKERFSLILESASTNQTSMYLCASKGPGTLGEQYFGPGTRLTVT.

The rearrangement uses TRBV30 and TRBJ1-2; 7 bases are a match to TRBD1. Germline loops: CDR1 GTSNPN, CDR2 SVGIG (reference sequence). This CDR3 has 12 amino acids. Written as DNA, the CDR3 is TGTGCTCGCCAGGGGGTCACTTATGGCTACACCTTC. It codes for CARQGVTYGYTF.

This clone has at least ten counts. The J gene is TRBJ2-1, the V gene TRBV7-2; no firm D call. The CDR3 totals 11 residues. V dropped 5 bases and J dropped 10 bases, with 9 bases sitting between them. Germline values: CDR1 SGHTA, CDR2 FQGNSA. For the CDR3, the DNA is TGTGCCAGCAGCCTCAGCGACGAGCAGTTCTTC. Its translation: CASSLSDEQFF.

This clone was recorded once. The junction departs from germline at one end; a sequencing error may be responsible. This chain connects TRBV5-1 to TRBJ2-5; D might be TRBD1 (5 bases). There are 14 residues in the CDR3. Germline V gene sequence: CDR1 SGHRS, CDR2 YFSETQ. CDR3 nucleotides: TGCGCCAGCAGCCGCGACATGGGGCAAGAGACCCGGTACTTC. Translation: CASSRDMGQETRYF. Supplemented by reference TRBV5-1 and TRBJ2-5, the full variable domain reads KAGVTQTPRYLIKTRGQQVTLSCSPISGHRSVSWYQQTPGQGLQFLFEYFSETQRNKGNFPGRFSGRQFSNSRSEMNVSTLELGDSALYLCASSRDMGQETRYFGPGTRLLVL.

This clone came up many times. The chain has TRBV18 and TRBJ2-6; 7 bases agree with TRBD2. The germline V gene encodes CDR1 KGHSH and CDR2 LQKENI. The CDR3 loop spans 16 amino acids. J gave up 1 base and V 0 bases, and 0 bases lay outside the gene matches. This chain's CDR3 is CASSPPGLSGANVLTF. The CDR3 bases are TGTGCCAGCTCACCACCGGGACTATCTGGGGCCAACGTCCTGACTTTC.

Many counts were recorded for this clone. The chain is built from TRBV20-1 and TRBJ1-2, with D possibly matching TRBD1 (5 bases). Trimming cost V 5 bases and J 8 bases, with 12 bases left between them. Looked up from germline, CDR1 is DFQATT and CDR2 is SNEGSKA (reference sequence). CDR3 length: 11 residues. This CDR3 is CSAGERGGYTF. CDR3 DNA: TGCAGTGCTGGGGAGAGGGGCGGCTACACCTTC.

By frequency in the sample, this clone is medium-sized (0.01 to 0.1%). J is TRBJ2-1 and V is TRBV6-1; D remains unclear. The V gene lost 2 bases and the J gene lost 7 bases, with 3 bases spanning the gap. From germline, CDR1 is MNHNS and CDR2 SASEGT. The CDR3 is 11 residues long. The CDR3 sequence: CASSESNEQFF. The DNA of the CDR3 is TGTGCCAGCAGTGAAAGTAATGAGCAGTTCTTC.

CDR3 DNA: TGTGCCAGCACCCCCGGGGGGGCACAGGTATGTGAAAAACTGTTTTTT. Its protein product is CASTPGGAQVCEKLFF. The V call is TRBV2, the J call TRBJ1-4, with D perhaps TRBD1 (6 bases). The germline CDR1 and CDR2 sequences are SNHLY and FYNNEI. The CDR3 has 16 residues. Trimming removed 7 bases from V and 7 bases from J, with 22 bases in between.